Listed here are 8 T cell receptor beta chains from one sample, sequenced in a study of blood T cell repertoires in COVID-19. The assay was immunoSEQ multiplex PCR, and TCRdb's table has in-frame clones only and misses some. The sample consists of around 220,000 clones, around four fifths of them appearing once. What was sequenced was peripheral blood. The receptors stem from a man in his thirties or forties with active or convalescent COVID-19.

The chain recombines TRBV28 with TRBJ2-3, with 9 nucleotides matching TRBD2. The CDR3 contains 14 residues. Germline loops: CDR1 MDHEN, CDR2 SYDVKM. V trimming: 7 bases; J trimming: 2 bases; junction bases outside the gene matches: 4. In nucleotides, the CDR3 is TGTGCCAGCAAGGCGGGGGGGCTCACAGATACGCAGTATTTT. This translates into CASKAGGLTDTQYF. Variable domain in full (rest from reference TRBV28 and TRBJ2-3): DVKVTQSSRYLVKRTGEKVFLECVQDMDHENMFWYRQDPGLGLRLIYFSYDVKMKEKGDIPEGYSVSREKKERFSLILESASTNQTSMYLCASKAGGLTDTQYFGPGTRLTVL.

The rearrangement links TRBV7-9 to TRBJ1-1; D perhaps matches TRBD1 (5 bases). The CDR3 length is 14 residues. V was pared by 4 bases and J by 5 bases, with 14 bases between. The germline V gene has CDR1 SEHNR and CDR2 FQNEAQ (reference sequence). The CDR3 sequence: CASSSTVGGTEAFF. The CDR3 coding sequence is TGTGCCAGCAGCTCCACGGTTGGGGGGACTGAAGCTTTCTTT.

The count of this clone is one. The chain carries TRBV7-9 and TRBJ2-7; 7 bases match TRBD1. Germline loops: CDR1 SEHNR, CDR2 FQNEAQ (reference sequence). Trimming took 6 bases from V and 2 from J; bases not matched to a gene: 13. The CDR3 runs to 16 residues. The CDR3 region has the DNA TGTGCCAGCAGTCCGCAGGACAGGCCAGACCCCTACGAGCAGTACTTC. Its protein product is CASSPQDRPDPYEQYF.

The rearrangement uses TRBV12-3 or TRBV12-4 and TRBJ2-1, with a possible D match to TRBD2 (5 bases). The CDR3 has 13 residues. Trimming took 11 bases from V and 12 from J, leaving 23 bases between them. CDR3: CACGLASRSGQFF. As DNA, the CDR3 is TGTGCCTGCGGGTTAGCGTCTCGGTCGGGGCAGTTCTTC.

V is TRBV28 and J is TRBJ2-5, with 9 bases identical to TRBD2. Germline CDR1 MDHEN, CDR2 SYDVKM. After removal of 2 bases from V and 4 bases from J, the junction contained 11 bases not matched to a gene. The CDR3 is 17 amino acids. The chain's CDR3 is CASSLKVSGSLGETQYF. CDR3 DNA: TGTGCCAGCAGTTTAAAAGTTAGCGGGAGTTTGGGAGAGACCCAGTACTTC. The full variable domain, rest sourced from reference TRBV28 and TRBJ2-5, is DVKVTQSSRYLVKRTGEKVFLECVQDMDHENMFWYRQDPGLGLRLIYFSYDVKMKEKGDIPEGYSVSREKKERFSLILESASTNQTSMYLCASSLKVSGSLGETQYFGPGTRLLVL.

This clone has more than one count but fewer than ten. This chain links TRBV29-1 with TRBJ2-5; D is undetermined. This CDR3 has 11 amino acids. Germline V gene data show CDR1 as SQVTM and CDR2 as ANQGSEA. V lost 3 bases and J lost 5, with 7 bases in between. This CDR3 reads CSVDRTETQYF. The CDR3 coding sequence is TGCAGCGTTGACAGAACGGAGACCCAGTACTTC.

The rearrangement uses TRBV5-1 and TRBJ2-1; TRBD2 agrees at 9 bases. This CDR3 has 16 amino acids. Germline values: CDR1 SGHRS, CDR2 YFSETQ. V shed 4 bases and J 4 bases; nucleotides not matched to a gene: 9. The CDR3 coding sequence is TGCGCCAGCAGCCCCCTAGCGGGAATGCGGTACAATGAGCAGTTCTTC. This translates into CASSPLAGMRYNEQFF.

The chain combines TRBV25-1 with TRBJ2-7, with 7 positions matching TRBD1. This CDR3 has 14 amino acids. Germline V lookup: CDR1 MGHDK, CDR2 SYGVNS. J gave up 7 bases and V 8 bases, and 14 bases lay outside the gene matches. The DNA for the CDR3 is TGTGCCAGCTCTTTAATTGAGGGGGCGCGAGAGCAGTACTTC. Its protein is CASSLIEGAREQYF.